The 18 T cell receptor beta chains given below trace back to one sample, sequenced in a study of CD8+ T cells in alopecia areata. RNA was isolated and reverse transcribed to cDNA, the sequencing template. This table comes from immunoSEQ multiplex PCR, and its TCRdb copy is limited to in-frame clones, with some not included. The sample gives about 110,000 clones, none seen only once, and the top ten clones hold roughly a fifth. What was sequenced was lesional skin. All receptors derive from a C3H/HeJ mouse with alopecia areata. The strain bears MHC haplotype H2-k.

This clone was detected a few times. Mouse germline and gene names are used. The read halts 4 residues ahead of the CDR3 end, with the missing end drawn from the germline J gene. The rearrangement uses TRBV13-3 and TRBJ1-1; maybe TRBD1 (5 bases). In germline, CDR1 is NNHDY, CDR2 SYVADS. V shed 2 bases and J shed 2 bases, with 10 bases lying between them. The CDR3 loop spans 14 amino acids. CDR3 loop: CASSDPGHNTEVFF. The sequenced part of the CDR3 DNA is TGTGCCAGCAGTGACCCCGGACATAACACA.

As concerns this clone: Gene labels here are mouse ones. The CDR3 loop reads CASSRTGGVQDTQYF. The covered CDR3 bases are TGTGCTAGCAGTAGAACTGGGGGGGTCCAAGAC. This chain uses TRBV17 with TRBJ2-5; 10 bases match TRBD2. The read ends 4 residues early relative to the CDR3; the germline J gene fills the gap. The junction had 1 base not matched to a gene; V was cut back by 2 bases and J by 2 bases. CDR1 and CDR2 (germline): MNHDT, YYDKIL. The CDR3 extends over 15 amino acids.

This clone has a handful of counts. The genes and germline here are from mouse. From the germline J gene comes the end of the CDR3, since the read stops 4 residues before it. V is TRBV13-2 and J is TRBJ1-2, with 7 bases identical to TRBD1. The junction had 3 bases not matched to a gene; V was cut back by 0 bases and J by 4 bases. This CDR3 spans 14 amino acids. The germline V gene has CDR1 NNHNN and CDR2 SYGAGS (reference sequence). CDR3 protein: CASGDAAGGSDYTF. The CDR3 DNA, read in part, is TGTGCCAGCGGTGATGCGGCAGGGGGCTCC.

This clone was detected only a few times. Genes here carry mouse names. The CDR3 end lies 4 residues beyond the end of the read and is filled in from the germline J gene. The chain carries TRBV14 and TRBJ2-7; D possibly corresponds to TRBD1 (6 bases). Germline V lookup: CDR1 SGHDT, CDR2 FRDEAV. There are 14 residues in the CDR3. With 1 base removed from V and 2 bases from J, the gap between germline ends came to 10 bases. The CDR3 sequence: CASSFGTTPYEQYF. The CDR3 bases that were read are TGTGCCAGCAGTTTCGGGACAACCCCCTAT.

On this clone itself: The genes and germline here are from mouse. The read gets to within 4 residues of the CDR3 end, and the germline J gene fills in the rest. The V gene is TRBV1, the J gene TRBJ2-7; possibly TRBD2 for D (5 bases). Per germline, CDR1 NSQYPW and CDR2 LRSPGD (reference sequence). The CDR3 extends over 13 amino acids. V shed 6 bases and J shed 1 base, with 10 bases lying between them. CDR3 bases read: TGCACCTGCAGGGACTATAATTCCTAT. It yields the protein CTCRDYNSY. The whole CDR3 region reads CTCRDYNSYEQYF.

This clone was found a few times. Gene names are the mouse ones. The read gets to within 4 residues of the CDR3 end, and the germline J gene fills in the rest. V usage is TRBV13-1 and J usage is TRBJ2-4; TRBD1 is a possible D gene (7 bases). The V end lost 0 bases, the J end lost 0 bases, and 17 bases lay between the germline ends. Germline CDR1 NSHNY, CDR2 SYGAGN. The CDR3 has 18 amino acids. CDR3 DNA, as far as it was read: TGTGCCAGCAGTGATGCAAAAAGGGGGCGAATGAGTCAAAAC. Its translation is CASSDAKRGRMSQN. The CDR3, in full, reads CASSDAKRGRMSQNTLYF.

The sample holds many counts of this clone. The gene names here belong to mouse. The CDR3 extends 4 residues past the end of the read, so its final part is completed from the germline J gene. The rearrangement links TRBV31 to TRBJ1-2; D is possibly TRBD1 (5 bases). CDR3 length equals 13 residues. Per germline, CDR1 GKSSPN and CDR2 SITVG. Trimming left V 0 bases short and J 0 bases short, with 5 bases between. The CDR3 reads CAWSLQANSDYTF. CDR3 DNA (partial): TGTGCCTGGAGTCTACAGGCAAACTCC.

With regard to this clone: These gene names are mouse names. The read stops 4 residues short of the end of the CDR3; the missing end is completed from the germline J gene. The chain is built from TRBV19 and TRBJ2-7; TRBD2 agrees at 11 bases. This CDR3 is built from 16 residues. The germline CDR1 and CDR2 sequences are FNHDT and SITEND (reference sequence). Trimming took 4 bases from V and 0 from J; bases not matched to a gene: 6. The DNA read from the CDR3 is TGTGCCAGCAGTGAGGACTGGGGGGAGAGCTCCTAT. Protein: CASSEDWGESSY. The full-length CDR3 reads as CASSEDWGESSYEQYF.

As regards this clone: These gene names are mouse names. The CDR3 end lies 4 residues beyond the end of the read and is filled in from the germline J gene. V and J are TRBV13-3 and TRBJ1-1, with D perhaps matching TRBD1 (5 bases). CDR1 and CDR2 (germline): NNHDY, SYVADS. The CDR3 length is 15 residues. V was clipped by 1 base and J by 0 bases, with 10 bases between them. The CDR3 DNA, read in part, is TGTGCCAGCAGTGATCGTCAGGGAGCAAACACA. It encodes CASSDRQGANT. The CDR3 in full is CASSDRQGANTEVFF.

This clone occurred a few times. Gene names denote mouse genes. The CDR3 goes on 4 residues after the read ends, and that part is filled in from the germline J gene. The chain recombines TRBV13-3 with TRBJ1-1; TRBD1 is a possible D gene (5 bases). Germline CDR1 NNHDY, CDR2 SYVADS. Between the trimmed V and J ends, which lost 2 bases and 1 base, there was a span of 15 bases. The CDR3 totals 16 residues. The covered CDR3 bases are TGTGCCAGCAGTGACCCCGCAGGGAGTATGAACACA. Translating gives CASSDPAGSMNT. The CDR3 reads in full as CASSDPAGSMNTEVFF.

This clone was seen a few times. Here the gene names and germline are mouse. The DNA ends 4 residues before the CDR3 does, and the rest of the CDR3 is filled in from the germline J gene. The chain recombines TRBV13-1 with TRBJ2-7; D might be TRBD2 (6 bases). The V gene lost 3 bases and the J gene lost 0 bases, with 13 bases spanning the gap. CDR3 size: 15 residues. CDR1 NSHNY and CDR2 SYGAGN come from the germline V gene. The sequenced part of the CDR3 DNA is TGTGCCAGCAGTGGGGGACTCCGGAGCTCCTAT. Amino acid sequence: CASSGGLRSSY. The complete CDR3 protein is CASSGGLRSSYEQYF.

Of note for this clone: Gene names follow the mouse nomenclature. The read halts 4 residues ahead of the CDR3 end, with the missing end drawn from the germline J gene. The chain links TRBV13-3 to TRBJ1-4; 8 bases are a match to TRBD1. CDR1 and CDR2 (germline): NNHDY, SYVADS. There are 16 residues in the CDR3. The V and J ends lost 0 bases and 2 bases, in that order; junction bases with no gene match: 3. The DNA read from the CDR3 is TGTGCCAGCAGTGATGCCGACAGGGGCTCCAACGAA. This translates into CASSDADRGSNE. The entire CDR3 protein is CASSDADRGSNERLFF.

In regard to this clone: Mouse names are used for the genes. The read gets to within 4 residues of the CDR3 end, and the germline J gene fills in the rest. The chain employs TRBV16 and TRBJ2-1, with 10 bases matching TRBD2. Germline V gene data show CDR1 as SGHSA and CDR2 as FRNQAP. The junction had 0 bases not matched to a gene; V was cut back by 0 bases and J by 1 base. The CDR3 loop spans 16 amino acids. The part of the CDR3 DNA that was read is TGTGCAAGCAGCTTAGAACTGGGGGGGAACTATGCT. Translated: CASSLELGGNYA. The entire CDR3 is CASSLELGGNYAEQFF.

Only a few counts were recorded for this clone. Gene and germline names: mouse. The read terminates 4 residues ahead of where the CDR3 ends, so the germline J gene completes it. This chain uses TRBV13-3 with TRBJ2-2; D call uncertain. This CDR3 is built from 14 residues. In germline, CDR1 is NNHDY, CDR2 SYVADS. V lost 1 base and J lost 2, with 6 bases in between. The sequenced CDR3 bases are TGTGCCAGCAGTGATCCCATTAACACCGGG. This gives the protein CASSDPINTG. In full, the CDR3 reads CASSDPINTGQLYF.

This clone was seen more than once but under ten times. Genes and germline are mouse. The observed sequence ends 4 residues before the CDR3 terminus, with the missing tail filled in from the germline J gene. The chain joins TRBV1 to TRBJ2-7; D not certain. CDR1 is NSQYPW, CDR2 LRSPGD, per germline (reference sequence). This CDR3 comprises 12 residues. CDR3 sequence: CTCSAGFYEQYF. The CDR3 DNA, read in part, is TGCACCTGCAGTGCAGGGTTTTAT.

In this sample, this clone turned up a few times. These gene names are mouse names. The CDR3 DNA, read in part, is TGTGCCAGCAAAACAGGGGGCGCGAGTGCAGAA. Translating gives CASKTGGASAE. The entire CDR3 protein reads CASKTGGASAETLYF. V is TRBV13-3 and J is TRBJ2-3; 9 bases are shared with TRBD1. The read ends 4 residues shy of where the CDR3 ends; the end is completed using the germline J gene. This CDR3 region has 15 residues. V gave up 6 bases and J gave up 0 bases; unmatched junction bases: 5. Germline CDR1 is NNHDY and CDR2 is SYVADS.

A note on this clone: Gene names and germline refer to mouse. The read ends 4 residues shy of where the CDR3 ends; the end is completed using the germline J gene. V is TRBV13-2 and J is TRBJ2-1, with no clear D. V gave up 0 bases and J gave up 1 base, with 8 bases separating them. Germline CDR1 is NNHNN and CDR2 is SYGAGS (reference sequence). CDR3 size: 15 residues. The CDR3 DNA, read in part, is TGTGCCAGCGGTGATGCACAGTGGAACTATGCT. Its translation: CASGDAQWNYA. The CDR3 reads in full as CASGDAQWNYAEQFF.

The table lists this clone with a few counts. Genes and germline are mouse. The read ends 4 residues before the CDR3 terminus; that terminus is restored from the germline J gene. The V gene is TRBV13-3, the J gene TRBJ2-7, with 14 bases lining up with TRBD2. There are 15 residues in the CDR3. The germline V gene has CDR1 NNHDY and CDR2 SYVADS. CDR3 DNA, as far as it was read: TGTGCCAGCAGGGGACTGGGGGGGCGCTTCGAT. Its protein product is CASRGLGGRFD. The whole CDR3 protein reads CASRGLGGRFDEQYF.